The T cell receptor (beta chain) under discussion was sequenced for a study of OX40 agonist ivuxolimab in advanced cancers. Note on this clone: What it binds is unknown.

Broader study findings: Compared with others, partial responders at 0.1-3.0 mg/kg displayed clonal expansion among the lowest. The mean number of expanded clones was higher in CD8+ T cells than in CD4+. The authors also found low normalized T-cell clonal expansion in some nonresponders.

The assay was immunoSEQ multiplex PCR, and TCRdb's table has in-frame clones only and misses some. The sample holds around 63,000 clones, over 75% seen once. Specimen: CD4+ or CD8+ T cells sorted from blood, collected in a trial of the OX40 agonist ivuxolimab. The receptor comes from an adult with an advanced solid tumor such as melanoma, head and neck, liver or kidney cancer.

In nucleotides, the CDR3 is TGCGCCAGCAGCACAACCGGGACAGGGACCGAGCAGTACTTC. This encodes CASSTTGTGTEQYF. The V gene is TRBV5-1, the J gene TRBJ2-7; 9 nucleotides align to TRBD1. The CDR3 contains 14 residues. Germline lookup yields CDR1 SGHRS and CDR2 YFSETQ. V lost 4 bases to trimming and J lost 6 bases; unmatched junction nucleotides: 8.